Given below is one T cell receptor (beta chain) in context. The sample is drawn from a study of shared T cell receptors in the human thymus. Germline CDR1 is ENHRY and CDR2 is SYGVKD. The CDR3 extends over 17 amino acids. V lost 2 bases, J lost 7 bases, and 12 bases stayed unmatched. Clones were sequenced by immunoSEQ multiplex PCR, and TCRdb holds only the in-frame ones, with some missing. This sample carries more than 550,000 clones, approximately 85% of them seen once, and the ten largest clones take 0.008% to 0.011%. The data also belong to a second study, concerning human thymus T cells. That study reports: The source of the thymus tissue was resections taken during corrective heart surgery. Both thymic and peripheral blood repertoires showed apparently biased V and J usage.

The receptor comes from a girl in the first two years of life with a congenital heart defect. The sample comprised thymocytes. The chain joins TRBV10-3 to TRBJ1-2, with 11 bases identical to TRBD1. The CDR3 sequence is CAISEPRDRGGLGGYTF. In nucleotides, the CDR3 is TGTGCCATCAGTGAGCCCCGGGACAGGGGGGGGCTTGGTGGCTACACCTTC.